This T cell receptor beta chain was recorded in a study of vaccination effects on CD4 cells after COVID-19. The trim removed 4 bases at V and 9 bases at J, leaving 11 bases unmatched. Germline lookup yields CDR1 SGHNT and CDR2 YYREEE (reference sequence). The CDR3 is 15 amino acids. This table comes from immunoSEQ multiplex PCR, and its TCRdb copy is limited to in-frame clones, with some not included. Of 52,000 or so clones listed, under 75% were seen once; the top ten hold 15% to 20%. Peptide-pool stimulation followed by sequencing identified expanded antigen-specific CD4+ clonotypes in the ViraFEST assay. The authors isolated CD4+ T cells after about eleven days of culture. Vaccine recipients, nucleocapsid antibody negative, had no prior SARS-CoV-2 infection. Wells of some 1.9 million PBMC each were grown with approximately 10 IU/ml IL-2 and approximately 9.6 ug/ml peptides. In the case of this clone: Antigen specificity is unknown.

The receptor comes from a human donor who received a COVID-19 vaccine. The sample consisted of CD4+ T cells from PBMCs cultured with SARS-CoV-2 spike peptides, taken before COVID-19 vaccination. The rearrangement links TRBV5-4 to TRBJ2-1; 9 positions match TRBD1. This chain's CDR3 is CASSATGQGGSEQFF. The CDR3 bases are TGTGCCAGCAGCGCGACGGGACAGGGAGGGAGTGAGCAGTTCTTC.